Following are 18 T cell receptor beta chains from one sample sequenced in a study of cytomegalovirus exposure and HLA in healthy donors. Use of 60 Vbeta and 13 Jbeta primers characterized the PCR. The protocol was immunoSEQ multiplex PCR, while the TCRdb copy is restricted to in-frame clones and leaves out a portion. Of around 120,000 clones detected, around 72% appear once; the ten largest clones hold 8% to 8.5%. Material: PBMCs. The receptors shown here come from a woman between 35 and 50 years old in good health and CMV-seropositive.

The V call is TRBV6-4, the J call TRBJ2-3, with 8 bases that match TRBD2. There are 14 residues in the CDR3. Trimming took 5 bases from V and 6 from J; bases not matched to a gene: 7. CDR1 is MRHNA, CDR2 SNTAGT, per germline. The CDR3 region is CASSPGGAGDTQYF. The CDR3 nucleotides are TGTGCCAGCAGTCCCGGGGGGGCAGGGGATACGCAGTATTTT.

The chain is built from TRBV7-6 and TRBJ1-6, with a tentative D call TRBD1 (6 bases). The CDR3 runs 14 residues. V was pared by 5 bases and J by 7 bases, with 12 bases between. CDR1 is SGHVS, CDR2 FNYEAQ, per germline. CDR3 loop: CASSPGQPNSPLHF. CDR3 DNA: TGTGCCAGCAGCCCTGGACAGCCAAATTCACCCCTCCACTTT.

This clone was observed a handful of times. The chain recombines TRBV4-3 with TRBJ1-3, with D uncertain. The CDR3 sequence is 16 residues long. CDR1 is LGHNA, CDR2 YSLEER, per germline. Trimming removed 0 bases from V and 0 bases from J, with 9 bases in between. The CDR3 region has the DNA TGCGCCAGCAGCCAAGATCCCCCGAGCTCTGGAAACACCATATATTTT. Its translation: CASSQDPPSSGNTIYF.

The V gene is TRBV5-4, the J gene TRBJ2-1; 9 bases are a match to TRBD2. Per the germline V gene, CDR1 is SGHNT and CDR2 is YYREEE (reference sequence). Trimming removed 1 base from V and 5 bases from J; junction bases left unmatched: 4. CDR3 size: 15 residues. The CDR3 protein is CASSLLAGRNNEQFF. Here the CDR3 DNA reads TGTGCCAGCAGCTTGCTAGCGGGGAGGAACAATGAGCAGTTCTTC.

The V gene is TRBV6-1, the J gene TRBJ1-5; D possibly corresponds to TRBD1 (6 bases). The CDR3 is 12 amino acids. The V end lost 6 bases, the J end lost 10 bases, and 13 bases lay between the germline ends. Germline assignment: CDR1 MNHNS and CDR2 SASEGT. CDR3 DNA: TGTGCCAGCAGGGACAGCCCGCGTCCCCAGCATTTT. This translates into CASRDSPRPQHF.

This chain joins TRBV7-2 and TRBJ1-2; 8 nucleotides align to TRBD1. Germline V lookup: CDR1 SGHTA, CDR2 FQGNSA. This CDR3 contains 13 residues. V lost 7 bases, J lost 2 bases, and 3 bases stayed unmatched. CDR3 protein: CASKRTGNYGYTF. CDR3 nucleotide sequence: TGTGCCAGCAAAAGGACAGGGAACTATGGCTACACCTTC. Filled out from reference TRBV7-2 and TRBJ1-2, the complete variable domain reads GAGVSQSPSNKVTEKGKDVELRCDPISGHTALYWYRQSLGQGLEFLIYFQGNSAPDKSGLPSDRFSAERTGGSVSTLTIQRTQQEDSAVYLCASKRTGNYGYTFGSGTRLTVV.

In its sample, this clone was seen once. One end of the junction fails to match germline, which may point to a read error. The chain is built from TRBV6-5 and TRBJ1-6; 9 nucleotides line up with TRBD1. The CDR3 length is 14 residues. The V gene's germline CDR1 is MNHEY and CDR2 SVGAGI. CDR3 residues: CASGYRGRDSPLHF. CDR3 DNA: TGTGCCAGCGGTTACAGGGGGCGTGATTCACCCCTCCACTTT.

This chain's CDR3 is CAISEQQGAIGQPQHF. The CDR3 DNA reads as TGTGCCATCAGTGAGCAACAGGGGGCGATCGGTCAGCCCCAGCATTTT. The V call is TRBV10-3, the J call TRBJ1-5, with TRBD1 matching 9 bases. Trimming took 2 bases from V and 6 from J; bases not matched to a gene: 8. The CDR3 consists of 16 residues. Germline V CDR1 and CDR2: ENHRY, SYGVKD.

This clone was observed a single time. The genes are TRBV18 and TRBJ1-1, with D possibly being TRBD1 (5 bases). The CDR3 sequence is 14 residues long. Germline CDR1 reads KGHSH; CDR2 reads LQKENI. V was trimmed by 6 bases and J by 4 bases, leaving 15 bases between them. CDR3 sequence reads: CASSPDSYTTEAFF. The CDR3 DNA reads TGTGCCAGCTCCCCCGACAGCTATACCACTGAAGCTTTCTTT.

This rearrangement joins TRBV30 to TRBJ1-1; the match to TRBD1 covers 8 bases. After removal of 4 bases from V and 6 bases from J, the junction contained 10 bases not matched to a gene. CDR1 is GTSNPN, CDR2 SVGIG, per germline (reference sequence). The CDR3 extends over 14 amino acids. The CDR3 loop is CAWTLDRGFPEAFF. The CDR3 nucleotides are TGTGCCTGGACCCTCGACAGGGGATTTCCTGAAGCTTTCTTT.

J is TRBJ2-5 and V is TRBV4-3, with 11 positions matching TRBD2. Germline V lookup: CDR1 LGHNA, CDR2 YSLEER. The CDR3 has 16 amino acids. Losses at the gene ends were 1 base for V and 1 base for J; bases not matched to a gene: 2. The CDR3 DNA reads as TGCGCCAGCAGCCAAGGTAGCGGGGGGGCCCAAGAGACCCAGTACTTC. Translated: CASSQGSGGAQETQYF.

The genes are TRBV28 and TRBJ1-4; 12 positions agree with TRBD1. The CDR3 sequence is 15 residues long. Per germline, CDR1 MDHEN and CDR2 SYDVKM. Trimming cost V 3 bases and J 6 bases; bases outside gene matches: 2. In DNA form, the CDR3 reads TGTGCCAGCAGTTTCGGGACAGGGGGCCATGAAAAACTGTTTTTT. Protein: CASSFGTGGHEKLFF.

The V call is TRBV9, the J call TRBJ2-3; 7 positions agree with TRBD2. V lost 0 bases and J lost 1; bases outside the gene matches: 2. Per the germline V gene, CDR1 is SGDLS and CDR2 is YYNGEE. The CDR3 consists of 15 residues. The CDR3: CASSVAGGGTDTQYF. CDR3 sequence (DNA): TGTGCCAGCAGCGTAGCGGGGGGAGGCACAGATACGCAGTATTTT.

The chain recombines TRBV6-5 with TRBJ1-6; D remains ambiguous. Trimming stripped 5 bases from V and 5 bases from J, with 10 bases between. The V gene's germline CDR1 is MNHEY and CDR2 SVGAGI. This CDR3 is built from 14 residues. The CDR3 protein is CASSPLGHNSPLHF. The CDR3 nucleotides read TGTGCCAGCAGTCCTTTGGGCCATAATTCACCCCTCCACTTT.

CDR3 coding DNA: TGTGCCAGCTCACAGCCGATCACTGAAGCTTTCTTT. Residues: CASSQPITEAFF. The chain combines TRBV18 with TRBJ1-1, with no clear D. Trimming pared 4 bases from V and 4 bases from J, leaving 7 bases between. The germline CDR1 and CDR2 sequences are KGHSH and LQKENI. The length of the CDR3 is 12 residues.

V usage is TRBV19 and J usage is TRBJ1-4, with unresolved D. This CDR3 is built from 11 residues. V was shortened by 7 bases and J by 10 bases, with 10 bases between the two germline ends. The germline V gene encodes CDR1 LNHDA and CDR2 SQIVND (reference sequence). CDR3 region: CASKKSGKLFF. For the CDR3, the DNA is TGTGCCAGTAAAAAATCGGGAAAACTGTTTTTT.

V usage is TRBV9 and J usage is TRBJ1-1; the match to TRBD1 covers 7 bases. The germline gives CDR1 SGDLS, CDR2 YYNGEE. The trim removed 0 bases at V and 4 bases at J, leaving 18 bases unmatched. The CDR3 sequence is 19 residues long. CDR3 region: CASSVGAGGLLGSRTEAFF. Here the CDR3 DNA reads TGTGCCAGCAGCGTAGGGGCAGGGGGTCTTCTTGGAAGCCGCACTGAAGCTTTCTTT. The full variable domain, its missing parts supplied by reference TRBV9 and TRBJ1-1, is DSGVTQTPKHLITATGQRVTLRCSPRSGDLSVYWYQQSLDQGLQFLIQYYNGEERAKGNILERFSAQQFPDLHSELNLSSLELGDSALYFCASSVGAGGLLGSRTEAFFGQGTRLTVV.

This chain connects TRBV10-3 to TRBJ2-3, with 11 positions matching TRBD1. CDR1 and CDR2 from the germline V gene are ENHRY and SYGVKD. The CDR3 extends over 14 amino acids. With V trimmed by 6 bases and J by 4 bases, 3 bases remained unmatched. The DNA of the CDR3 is TGTGCCATCAGGCCGGGACAGGGGGCAGATACGCAGTATTTT. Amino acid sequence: CAIRPGQGADTQYF.